The next 20 T cell receptor beta chains were all read from a single sample in a study of blood T cell repertoires in COVID-19. TCRdb's copy holds only in-frame clones and misses some; the assay was immunoSEQ multiplex PCR. Of approximately 90,000 clones in the sample, roughly nine tenths were seen once. The sequenced sample consisted of peripheral blood. Every receptor here comes from a man aged 45-60 years with acute or convalescent COVID-19.

The chain employs TRBV7-8 and TRBJ1-2; possibly TRBD1 for D (5 bases). Germline V gives CDR1 SGHVS, CDR2 FQNEAQ. The CDR3 runs 14 residues. The V gene lost 5 bases and the J gene lost 4 bases, with 14 bases spanning the gap. The CDR3 is CASSKMEGRYGYTF. DNA for the CDR3: TGTGCCAGCAGCAAAATGGAGGGGCGCTATGGCTACACCTTC. The full variable domain, its missing parts supplied by reference TRBV7-8 and TRBJ1-2, is GAGVSQSPRYKVAKRGQDVALRCDPISGHVSLFWYQQALGQGPEFLTYFQNEAQLDKSGLPSDRFFAERPEGSVSTLKIQRTQQEDSAVYLCASSKMEGRYGYTFGSGTRLTVV.

The genes are TRBV3-1 (or the pseudogene TRBV3-2) and TRBJ2-7, with 7 nucleotides matching TRBD2. The CDR3 loop spans 16 amino acids. Germline loops: CDR1 LGHDT, CDR2 YNNKEL (reference sequence). V was clipped by 1 base and J by 7 bases; unmatched bases: 13. This CDR3 is CASSQGGGTSSREQYF. CDR3 DNA sequence: TGTGCCAGCAGCCAAGGGGGGGGGACCAGTAGTCGGGAGCAGTACTTC.

CDR3 protein: CASSERTAQDNQPQHF. The CDR3 DNA reads TGTGCCAGCAGTGAGAGGACAGCTCAGGACAATCAGCCCCAGCATTTT. The genes are TRBV6-1 and TRBJ1-5; D possibly corresponds to TRBD1 (6 bases). This CDR3 region has 16 residues. The V gene lost 3 bases and the J gene lost 3 bases, with 15 bases spanning the gap. Germline CDR1 is MNHNS and CDR2 is SASEGT.

The gene calls are TRBV18 and TRBJ1-4; D remains ambiguous. The germline CDR1 and CDR2 sequences are KGHSH and LQKENI. V lost 4 bases and J lost 4, with 4 bases in between. CDR3 length: 12 amino acids. CDR3 sequence: CASSLLNEKLFF. In DNA, the CDR3 is TGTGCCAGCTCACTTCTTAATGAAAAACTGTTTTTT.

This rearrangement joins TRBV13 to TRBJ1-2, with no clear D. This CDR3 spans 14 amino acids. CDR1 is PRHDT, CDR2 FYEKMQ, per germline (reference sequence). V was cut by 7 bases and J by 6 bases, with 18 bases left in between. In nucleotides, the CDR3 is TGTGCCAGCAACCGAGGTCGGGGAATCGATGGCTACACCTTC. It is translated as CASNRGRGIDGYTF.

This chain links TRBV7-2 with TRBJ2-4; 7 bases agree with TRBD2. V trimming: 3 bases; J trimming: 7 bases; junction bases outside the gene matches: 3. Per the germline V gene, CDR1 is SGHTA and CDR2 is FQGNSA. CDR3 length equals 13 residues. Here the CDR3 reads CASSLGLRNIQYF. CDR3 coding DNA: TGTGCCAGCAGCTTGGGACTACGGAACATTCAGTACTTC.

The chain couples TRBV24-1 to TRBJ2-1; 13 bases match TRBD2. The V gene end was trimmed by 8 bases and the J gene end by 7 bases; junction bases not matched to a gene: 13. CDR3 length: 17 residues. The germline V gene has CDR1 KGHDR and CDR2 SFDVKD. The CDR3 sequence is CATNETSGGHQVNEQFF. The CDR3, as DNA: TGTGCCACCAACGAGACTAGCGGGGGGCACCAGGTAAATGAGCAGTTCTTC.

The rearrangement joins TRBV5-1 to TRBJ1-4; no reliable D call. Germline V CDR1 and CDR2: SGHRS, YFSETQ. This CDR3 has 13 amino acids. Trimming took off 0 bases at V and 8 bases at J, with 8 bases between the two ends. The DNA for the CDR3 is TGCGCCAGCAGCTTGGACGAGTACGAAAAACTGTTTTTT. As protein: CASSLDEYEKLFF.

The J gene is TRBJ1-1, the V gene TRBV9; tentative D call: TRBD1 (5 bases). The CDR3 runs to 15 residues. The V and J ends lost 4 bases and 7 bases respectively, with 20 bases between them. The germline CDR1 and CDR2 sequences are SGDLS and YYNGEE. CDR3 DNA sequence: TGTGCCAGCAGCCCGATGACCACAGGAGTCCTTGAAGCTTTCTTT. Its protein is CASSPMTTGVLEAFF.

The rearrangement joins TRBV5-1 to TRBJ2-5, with D unresolved. V was shortened by 4 bases and J by 0 bases, with 10 bases between the two germline ends. There are 14 residues in the CDR3. Germline CDR1 reads SGHRS; CDR2 reads YFSETQ. In nucleotides, the CDR3 is TGCGCCAGCAGCGTAGCTCCGGACCAAGAGACCCAGTACTTC. Translation: CASSVAPDQETQYF.

The chain has TRBV5-6 and TRBJ1-4; no firm D call. CDR3 length equals 14 residues. CDR1 and CDR2 (germline): SGHDT, YYEEEE. V was shortened by 1 base and J by 5 bases, with 9 bases between the two germline ends. CDR3: CASSLNTVNEKLFF. The CDR3 DNA reads as TGTGCCAGCAGCTTGAATACAGTAAATGAAAAACTGTTTTTT.

The chain combines TRBV28 with TRBJ1-2; D gene unclear. Germline V gene data show CDR1 as MDHEN and CDR2 as SYDVKM. CDR3 length: 14 amino acids. V lost 3 bases to trimming and J lost 2 bases, with 10 bases between them. The CDR3 loop is CASSFVGGNYGYTF. The CDR3 coding sequence is TGTGCCAGCAGTTTTGTCGGCGGGAACTATGGCTACACCTTC.

Turning to this clone: The conserved closing phenylalanine or tryptophan is absent in this CDR3, likely reflecting a read error. Because the CDR3's place on the DNA is in doubt, the DNA is left out and the CDR3 is given as listed by TCRdb. This chain uses TRBV20-1 with TRBJ1-2; TRBD1, the D gene given by the table, was not confirmed from the DNA. The CDR3 spans 9 residues, counting both ends. CDR1 and CDR2 from the germline V gene are DFQATT and SNEGSKA (reference sequence). CDR3: CSARGWGQL.

This chain links TRBV9 with TRBJ2-5; D perhaps matches TRBD2 (5 bases). The CDR3 length is 16 residues. Germline V lookup: CDR1 SGDLS, CDR2 YYNGEE. V lost 3 bases, J lost 2 bases, and 17 bases lay in between. The CDR3 is CASSALPGNKQETQYF. The DNA for the CDR3 is TGTGCCAGCAGCGCATTACCCGGGAACAAACAAGAGACCCAGTACTTC.

The gene calls are TRBV20-1 and TRBJ2-5; D gene unclear. The CDR3 length is 12 residues. Germline loops: CDR1 DFQATT, CDR2 SNEGSKA (reference sequence). V lost 3 bases to trimming and J lost 5 bases, with 10 bases between them. The CDR3 here is CSASPRSETQYF. CDR3 sequence (DNA): TGCAGTGCTAGTCCTAGGTCCGAGACCCAGTACTTC.

This chain connects TRBV12-3 or TRBV12-4 to TRBJ2-2; 8 bases fit TRBD2. This CDR3 region has 12 residues. V dropped 11 bases and J dropped 4; count of bases not matched to a gene: 3. This CDR3 is CASGGGTGELFF. As DNA, the CDR3 is TGTGCCTCCGGGGGGGGCACCGGGGAGCTGTTTTTT.

The chain joins TRBV6-5 to TRBJ1-2, with 7 bases that match TRBD1. This CDR3 region has 15 residues. Losses at the gene ends were 7 bases for V and 5 bases for J; bases not matched to a gene: 13. CDR1 and CDR2 (germline): MNHEY, SVGAGI. The CDR3 DNA sequence: TGTGCCAGCAACGCCGGGACAGCGGTGGGGTATGGCTACACCTTC. It encodes CASNAGTAVGYGYTF.

This chain links TRBV27 with TRBJ2-1; no reliable D call. The CDR3 contains 16 residues. Germline CDR1 and CDR2: MNHEY and SMNVEV (reference sequence). Deletions cut 0 bases from V and 7 bases from J, with 16 bases between. CDR3 sequence reads: CASSLSQSSVRNEQFF. The CDR3 DNA is TGTGCCAGCAGTTTATCGCAGTCCTCGGTGCGGAATGAGCAGTTCTTC.

The chain carries TRBV4-1 and TRBJ2-3, with D possibly being TRBD2 (5 bases). Trimming shortened V by 2 bases and J by 4 bases, and 7 bases separated the two germline ends. CDR3 length: 13 residues. Per germline, CDR1 MGHRA and CDR2 YSYEKL. CDR3: CASSQRESDTQYF. DNA for the CDR3: TGCGCCAGCAGCCAAAGGGAGTCAGATACGCAGTATTTT.

The CDR3 region has the DNA TGTGCCAGCAGCCTGAACAGCCACGAGCAGTACTTC. Protein product: CASSLNSHEQYF. This chain connects TRBV6-5 to TRBJ2-7, with D unresolved. CDR3 length: 12 amino acids. Germline CDR1 is MNHEY and CDR2 is SVGAGI. V lost 6 bases to trimming and J lost 5 bases, with 11 bases between them.